Shown below are 20 T cell receptor beta chains from a single sample sequenced in a study of tumor-infiltrating lymphocytes in oesophageal squamous cell carcinoma. MiXCR, run by TCRdb on the PCR reads, gives a single entry per CDR3 protein. Here the sample spans some 20,000 distinct CDR3 sequences, roughly 40% being singletons. What was sequenced was normal esophageal tissue next to the tumor. The receptors here all came from a female donor with esophageal squamous cell carcinoma.

V and J are TRBV7-2 and TRBJ2-5, with 9 bases aligning to TRBD1. The end of the DNA is better explained by TRBJ2-1, so the J call may be wrong. The germline V gene has CDR1 SGHTA and CDR2 FQGNSA. The length of the CDR3 is 16 residues. The chain's CDR3 is CASSLGRDRALDEQFF. Written as DNA, the CDR3 is TGTGCCAGCAGCTTAGGGCGGGACAGGGCTTTGGATGAGCAGTTCTTC.

As to this clonotype: One junction end disagrees with the germline gene, perhaps due to a read error. This chain uses TRBV5-3 with TRBJ2-6; D may be TRBD2 (6 bases). The J call may be faulty, since TRBJ2-5 better matches the DNA end. TRBV5-3 is identified as an open reading frame with a role that is uncertain. This CDR3 has 15 amino acids. CDR3 nucleotides: TGTGCCAGCAGCTCCCGGACTAACCCGTATGAGACCCAGTACTTC. This encodes CASSSRTNPYETQYF.

This clonotype was counted at least ten times. The genes are TRBV27 and TRBJ1-2, with 8 bases matching TRBD1. The CDR3 runs 14 residues. With 7 bases clipped from V and 3 bases from J, the junction kept 7 bases outside the gene matches. From germline, CDR1 is MNHEY and CDR2 SMNVEV (reference sequence). Here the CDR3 reads CASKRTGIDYGYTF. CDR3 nucleotide sequence: TGTGCCAGCAAAAGGACAGGGATTGACTATGGCTACACCTTC.

The chain carries TRBV6-2 or TRBV6-3 and TRBJ2-3; the match to TRBD1 covers 7 bases. Trimming cost V 8 bases and J 1 base; bases outside gene matches: 3. The V gene's germline CDR1 is MNHEY and CDR2 SVGEGT. The CDR3 contains 13 residues. As DNA, the CDR3 is TGTGCCAGCCGGGACAGAGGCACAGATACGCAGTATTTT. Translation: CASRDRGTDTQYF.

This chain connects TRBV12-3 or TRBV12-4 to TRBJ2-1; perhaps D is TRBD1 or TRBD2 (6 bases each). Trimming shortened V by 3 bases and J by 6 bases, and 27 bases separated the two germline ends. The CDR3 spans 19 residues. CDR3 nucleotide sequence: TGTGCCAGCAGTTTTTGGGCCAGTTGGGGGGCTAGCGAGGGCAATGAGCAGTTCTTC. Translating it yields CASSFWASWGASEGNEQFF.

There are many counts of this clonotype. This rearrangement joins TRBV6-1 to TRBJ2-1; D uncertain. From germline, CDR1 is MNHNS and CDR2 SASEGT. There are 16 residues in the CDR3. V was trimmed by 6 bases and J by 6 bases, leaving 21 bases between them. The DNA for the CDR3 is TGTGCCAGCAGCTACCCGGGTGTTTCGGTTGCCAATGAGCAGTTCTTC. Its protein is CASSYPGVSVANEQFF.

This clonotype has a count of ten or more. The chain carries TRBV7-9 and TRBJ1-1, with TRBD1 as a possible D gene (5 bases). The CDR3 consists of 14 residues. Trimming shortened V by 6 bases and J by 4 bases, and 15 bases separated the two germline ends. Germline lookup yields CDR1 SEHNR and CDR2 FQNEAQ (reference sequence). The CDR3 DNA reads as TGTGCCAGCAGAGAGATGGGGGGAATCACTGAAGCTTTCTTT. Encoded protein: CASREMGGITEAFF.

A single count supports this clonotype. The rearrangement uses TRBV7-2 and TRBJ2-3; tentative D call: TRBD1 (5 bases). Judging by the DNA end, TRBJ2-7 fits better; the J call may be wrong. The CDR3 loop spans 14 amino acids. Germline V gene data show CDR1 as SGHTA and CDR2 as FQGNSA. The CDR3 reads CASSVYRQFYEQYF. The CDR3 DNA is TGTGCCAGCAGCGTATATCGACAGTTCTACGAGCAGTACTTC.

This clonotype was detected only a few times. This chain uses TRBV7-9 with TRBJ2-5; TRBD2 aligns across 14 bases. The DNA end lines up better with TRBJ2-1; the J call may be wrong. Germline V gives CDR1 SEHNR, CDR2 FQNEAQ (reference sequence). This CDR3 spans 15 amino acids. DNA of the CDR3: TGTGCCAGCAGCTTCGGACTAGCGGGAGGAAAGGAGCAGTTCTTC. Translation: CASSFGLAGGKEQFF.

The chain links TRBV10-3 to TRBJ2-6; TRBD2 aligns across 13 bases. The assigned J gene may be wrong: the sequence end matches TRBJ2-5 better. The CDR3 spans 15 residues. Germline lookup yields CDR1 ENHRY and CDR2 SYGVKD. The CDR3, as DNA: TGTGCCATCAGTGGGGGACTAGCGGGACTGGAGACCCAGTACTTC. This sequence encodes CAISGGLAGLETQYF.

This clonotype counts as medium-sized. This sequence joins TRBV12-3 or TRBV12-4 and TRBJ2-7, with D possibly TRBD2 on 6 matching bases. Trimming removed 3 bases from V and 2 bases from J, with 14 bases in between. This CDR3 region has 15 residues. CDR3 in amino acids: CASSFKAGRTYEQYF. As DNA, the CDR3 is TGTGCCAGCAGTTTTAAGGCGGGACGGACCTACGAGCAGTACTTC.

This clonotype was observed many times. This chain connects TRBV2 to TRBJ1-5, with D perhaps matching TRBD1 (5 bases). This CDR3 comprises 15 residues. V was shortened by 6 bases and J by 0 bases, with 12 bases between the two germline ends. In germline, CDR1 is SNHLY, CDR2 FYNNEI. The CDR3 DNA reads TGTGCCAGCAGGGCGACAGAGACTAGCAATCAGCCCCAGCATTTT. Protein: CASRATETSNQPQHF.

This clonotype was seen a few times. The J gene is TRBJ2-2, the V gene TRBV7-2; 10 bases are a match to TRBD2. Trimming took 2 bases from V and 6 from J; bases not matched to a gene: 6. Looked up from germline, CDR1 is SGHTA and CDR2 is FQGNSA. CDR3 size: 16 residues. The CDR3 nucleotides are TGTGCCAGCAGCTTACGGACTAGCGGTACGGCCGGGGAGCTGTTTTTT. It codes for CASSLRTSGTAGELFF.

This chain joins TRBV6-2 or TRBV6-3 and TRBJ2-3; 10 nucleotides agree with TRBD2. The tail of the sequence fits TRBJ2-1 better, so the J call may be wrong. Germline values: CDR1 MNHEY, CDR2 SVGEGT. The CDR3 is made up of 19 amino acids. CDR3 coding DNA: TGTGCCAGCAGTTACTCAAGCCGGGAGAGCGGGAGGGCGACCCACGGTCAGTTCTTC. It translates to CASSYSSRESGRATHGQFF.

The chain carries TRBV7-2 and TRBJ2-5, with unresolved D. The J call may be mistaken, given a closer DNA end match to TRBJ2-7. CDR1 and CDR2 (germline): SGHTA, FQGNSA. The CDR3 has 15 amino acids. The CDR3 is CASSLKGNQWGEQYF. The CDR3 bases are TGTGCCAGCAGCTTAAAGGGAAATCAATGGGGCGAGCAGTACTTC.

Note on this clonotype: It may be a read error: a sequence one base away is much more abundant. The conserved final phenylalanine or tryptophan is absent from the CDR3, which likely points to a read error. V usage is TRBV28 and J usage is TRBJ1-5, with D possibly TRBD1 on 5 matching bases. Germline V gene data show CDR1 as MDHEN and CDR2 as SYDVKM. The CDR3 has 12 residues. The V gene lost 7 bases and the J gene lost 7 bases, with 11 bases spanning the gap. The CDR3 DNA reads TGTGCCAGCATATCAGGGAACCAGCCCCAGCATTAT. This encodes CASISGNQPQHY.

This clonotype is judged medium-sized (0.01 to 0.1%). A much larger clone sits a single nucleotide away, making a read error possible. The chain uses TRBV24-1 and TRBJ2-5; D may be TRBD1 or TRBD2 (6 bases each). V was clipped by 5 bases and J by 11 bases, with 29 bases between them. CDR1 and CDR2 from the germline V gene are KGHDR and SFDVKD. The CDR3 is made up of 17 amino acids. CDR3 loop: CATSGSGGGRGYNEQYF. DNA of the CDR3: TGTGCCACCAGTGGAAGCGGAGGGGGACGCGGGTACAATGAGCAGTACTTC.

Only a few counts were recorded for this clonotype. The chain carries TRBV7-4 and TRBJ2-1; D possibly corresponds to TRBD1 (6 bases). Near its end, the DNA agrees better with TRBJ2-7, so the J call may be wrong. The length of the CDR3 is 15 residues. Germline V gene sequence: CDR1 SGHVT, CDR2 SQSDAQ. CDR3 DNA: TGTGCCAGCAGGCCATCGGACAGCAGTTCCTACGAGCAGTACTTC. The encoded protein is CASRPSDSSSYEQYF.

This clonotype turned up a few times. The chain couples TRBV19 to TRBJ2-3; TRBD1 agrees at 9 bases. Germline V CDR1 and CDR2: LNHDA, SQIVND (reference sequence). V was clipped by 10 bases and J by 3 bases; unmatched bases: 5. The length of the CDR3 is 13 residues. CDR3 protein: CATRQGGTDTQYF. The CDR3 region has the DNA TGTGCCACCAGACAGGGGGGAACAGATACGCAGTATTTT.

Relative to its sample, this clonotype is medium-sized. The genes are TRBV27 and TRBJ2-5; D perhaps matches TRBD2 (6 bases). V lost 1 base and J 3 bases, leaving 15 bases between the germline ends. The CDR3 has 16 residues. Germline CDR1 reads MNHEY; CDR2 reads SMNVEV (reference sequence). CDR3 DNA: TGTGCCAGCAGTTTATTGGGTATGAGGAGGGAAGAGACCCAGTACTTC. Its translation is CASSLLGMRREETQYF.